These 20 T cell receptor beta chains share one sample of origin, sequenced in a study of blood T cell repertoires in COVID-19. The table came from immunoSEQ multiplex PCR; TCRdb's copy has only in-frame clones and leaves some out. The table has 200,000 to 300,000 clones, approximately 86% seen once; the top ten hold about 3.5%. The sequenced material came from PBMCs or T cells enriched from blood (not recorded which). The receptor source for this set is a woman aged 40 to 55 with acute COVID-19.

The chain employs TRBV3-1 (or the pseudogene TRBV3-2) and TRBJ2-7; 10 positions match TRBD2. CDR1 and CDR2 (germline): LGHDT, YNNKEL (reference sequence). The CDR3 runs 15 residues. V was pared by 5 bases and J by 5 bases, with 9 bases of the junction left unmatched. The CDR3 loop is CASSTPSGSVHEQYF. The CDR3 DNA reads as TGTGCCAGCAGCACCCCTAGCGGGAGTGTCCACGAGCAGTACTTC.

This clone was detected only once. J is TRBJ2-7 and V is TRBV5-1, with TRBD1 identical over 8 bases. Germline CDR1 reads SGHRS; CDR2 reads YFSETQ. CDR3 length equals 15 residues. V lost 4 bases and J lost 1; bases outside the gene matches: 7. For the CDR3, the DNA is TGCGCCAGCAGCGAAGACAGGGGTCTGTCCTACGAGCAGTACTTC. Protein sequence: CASSEDRGLSYEQYF.

V and J are TRBV5-1 and TRBJ2-2, with 9 positions matching TRBD2. Per the germline V gene, CDR1 is SGHRS and CDR2 is YFSETQ. After removal of 4 bases from V and 6 bases from J, the junction contained 4 bases not matched to a gene. The CDR3 has 14 residues. CDR3 bases: TGCGCCAGCAGCGAGACTAGCGGTCCCGGGGAGCTGTTTTTT. It encodes CASSETSGPGELFF.

This clone was observed a handful of times. V is TRBV5-1 and J is TRBJ2-1; D might be TRBD2 (6 bases). The CDR3 spans 15 residues. V gave up 2 bases and J gave up 4 bases, with 13 bases separating them. Germline-derived CDR1 and CDR2 are SGHRS and YFSETQ. CDR3 residues: CASSFALATYNEQFF. CDR3 in DNA: TGCGCCAGCAGCTTTGCGCTAGCGACATACAATGAGCAGTTCTTC.

The chain combines TRBV7-9 with TRBJ2-1, with 10 bases fitting TRBD2. Germline values: CDR1 SEHNR, CDR2 FQNEAQ (reference sequence). Losses at the gene ends were 5 bases for V and 5 bases for J; bases not matched to a gene: 6. The CDR3 is 15 amino acids. The CDR3 here is CASSTGLADNNEQFF. The DNA for the CDR3 is TGTGCCAGCAGCACAGGACTAGCGGATAACAATGAGCAGTTCTTC.

The rearrangement uses TRBV30 and TRBJ1-1; D is possibly TRBD1 (6 bases). This CDR3 contains 13 residues. From germline, CDR1 is GTSNPN and CDR2 SVGIG (reference sequence). V shed 8 bases and J shed 5 bases, with 18 bases lying between them. CDR3 protein: CAGLLQGWTEAFF. CDR3 bases: TGTGCCGGCCTTTTACAGGGCTGGACTGAAGCTTTCTTT.

This clone has more than one count but fewer than ten. This chain uses TRBV18 with TRBJ1-1, with 9 bases matching TRBD1. This CDR3 is built from 13 residues. J was trimmed by 4 bases and V by 10 bases; bases with no gene match: 7. Germline V lookup: CDR1 KGHSH, CDR2 LQKENI. The CDR3 loop is CATRDRAGTEAFF. The CDR3 DNA follows: TGTGCCACCCGGGACAGGGCGGGCACTGAAGCTTTCTTT.

The chain is built from TRBV7-8 and TRBJ2-1; TRBD2 matches at 9 bases. This CDR3 has 16 amino acids. V was clipped by 1 base and J by 6 bases; unmatched bases: 7. From germline, CDR1 is SGHVS and CDR2 FQNEAQ. CDR3 region: CASSLDGLAIINEQFF. The CDR3 coding sequence is TGTGCCAGCAGCTTAGACGGACTAGCGATCATCAATGAGCAGTTCTTC.

This clone occurred once. V gene TRBV6-6 combines with J gene TRBJ2-2; no clear D gene. V was pared by 5 bases and J by 3 bases, with 10 bases between. The CDR3 runs to 14 residues. Germline values: CDR1 MNHNY, CDR2 SVGAGI (reference sequence). The CDR3 is CASSAGSDTGELFF. The CDR3 DNA follows: TGTGCCAGCAGTGCCGGGTCCGACACCGGGGAGCTGTTTTTT.

In its sample, this clone was seen a few times. The chain uses TRBV4-2 and TRBJ2-5, with 7 bases that match TRBD2. This CDR3 comprises 17 residues. The J segment lost 1 base and the V segment lost 4 bases, leaving 12 bases of the junction unmatched. The germline V gene has CDR1 LGHNA and CDR2 YNFKEQ. DNA for the CDR3: TGTGCCAGCAGCCCCCAACCGGGCGGGAGTACCCAAGAGACCCAGTACTTC. This codes for CASSPQPGGSTQETQYF.

This rearrangement joins TRBV29-1 to TRBJ2-7; unclear D gene. From germline, CDR1 is SQVTM and CDR2 ANQGSEA. V was pared by 7 bases and J by 1 base, with 8 bases between. CDR3 length: 11 amino acids. This CDR3 reads CSATDSYEQYF. DNA for the CDR3: TGCAGCGCAACAGATTCCTACGAGCAGTACTTC.

In this sample, this clone turned up once. Additional DNA sequences in this sample encode the identical CDR3. Here the CDR3 DNA reads TGTGCCAGCAGCCCTAGCGGGAGCGGAGATACGCAGTATTTT. The encoded protein is CASSPSGSGDTQYF. The chain combines TRBV7-9 with TRBJ2-3; 10 bases are a match to TRBD2. In germline, CDR1 is SEHNR, CDR2 FQNEAQ (reference sequence). V lost 5 bases, J lost 5 bases, and 4 bases stayed unmatched. This CDR3 is built from 14 residues.

This sequence joins TRBV19 and TRBJ1-1; 8 nucleotides match TRBD1. The CDR3 spans 14 residues. From germline, CDR1 is LNHDA and CDR2 SQIVND (reference sequence). With 6 bases clipped from V and 3 bases from J, the junction kept 6 bases outside the gene matches. CDR3 region: CASSPGQGYTEAFF. For the CDR3, the DNA is TGTGCCAGTAGCCCCGGACAGGGCTACACTGAAGCTTTCTTT.

This clone has at least ten counts. The rearrangement links TRBV5-8 to TRBJ2-2, with 13 bases that match TRBD2. With 4 bases clipped from V and 3 bases from J, the junction kept 0 bases outside the gene matches. CDR3 size: 15 residues. CDR1 and CDR2 (germline): SGHTS, YDEGEE. Here the CDR3 DNA reads TGTGCCAGCAGCACTAGCGGGGGGGACACCGGGGAGCTGTTTTTT. This sequence encodes CASSTSGGDTGELFF.

The chain recombines TRBV6-5 with TRBJ2-2, with no clear D. The CDR3 runs to 14 residues. Trimming stripped 0 bases from V and 3 bases from J, with 5 bases between. The germline V gene has CDR1 MNHEY and CDR2 SVGAGI. CDR3 in DNA: TGTGCCAGCAGTTACTCGCGCTACACCGGGGAGCTGTTTTTT. It yields the protein CASSYSRYTGELFF.

This rearrangement joins TRBV19 to TRBJ2-3; TRBD2 matches 8 bases. CDR1 and CDR2 from the germline V gene are LNHDA and SQIVND (reference sequence). Trimming cost V 3 bases and J 3 bases; bases outside gene matches: 5. This CDR3 has 15 amino acids. CDR3 sequence: CASSMSGTRTDTQYF. In DNA, the CDR3 is TGTGCCAGTAGTATGAGTGGGACTAGGACAGATACGCAGTATTTT.

CDR3 residues: CASRTSGRNEQFF. For the CDR3, the DNA is TGTGCCAGCAGAACTAGCGGGAGGAATGAGCAGTTCTTC. The rearrangement joins TRBV2 to TRBJ2-1; 12 bases map to TRBD2. The CDR3 runs to 13 residues. The germline V gene encodes CDR1 SNHLY and CDR2 FYNNEI. V was clipped by 6 bases and J by 7 bases; unmatched bases: 1.

This chain links TRBV9 with TRBJ2-7; 8 bases line up with TRBD1. CDR1 and CDR2 (germline): SGDLS, YYNGEE. Unmatched junction bases numbered 9, after V lost 4 bases and J lost 3 bases. The CDR3 runs to 15 residues. CDR3 in amino acids: CASSLGTGTGYEQYF. The CDR3 bases are TGTGCCAGCAGCCTGGGAACCGGGACAGGCTACGAGCAGTACTTC. Full variable domain (missing parts from reference TRBV9 and TRBJ2-7): DSGVTQTPKHLITATGQRVTLRCSPRSGDLSVYWYQQSLDQGLQFLIQYYNGEERAKGNILERFSAQQFPDLHSELNLSSLELGDSALYFCASSLGTGTGYEQYFGPGTRLTVT.

The gene calls are TRBV5-1 and TRBJ2-1, with TRBD2 identical over 12 bases. The junction had 20 bases not matched to a gene; V was cut back by 3 bases and J by 4 bases. This CDR3 spans 21 amino acids. Per germline, CDR1 SGHRS and CDR2 YFSETQ. CDR3 sequence: CASSSNRADPGTSGFYNEQFF. CDR3 coding DNA: TGCGCCAGCAGCTCCAACCGGGCGGACCCCGGGACTAGCGGGTTTTACAATGAGCAGTTCTTC.

This chain links TRBV6-5 with TRBJ1-6; 10 positions agree with TRBD1. In germline, CDR1 is MNHEY, CDR2 SVGAGI. The ends lost 6 bases at V and 11 bases at J; junction bases unmatched: 7. The CDR3 sequence is 14 residues long. CDR3 region: CASRGTGDRAPLHF. The DNA for the CDR3 is TGTGCCAGCAGAGGGACAGGGGATAGGGCACCCCTCCACTTT.